These 11 T cell receptor beta chains came from one sample sequenced in a study of blood T cell repertoires in COVID-19. Clones were sequenced by immunoSEQ multiplex PCR, and TCRdb holds only the in-frame ones, with some missing. Seen here are 350,000 to 550,000 clones, around 87% observed once, and the top ten hold 1.1%. Sequenced: PBMCs or T cells enriched from blood (not recorded which). The receptors stem from a man aged 25 to 40 who had recovered from COVID-19.

The chain employs TRBV24-1 and TRBJ1-1; no definite D call. V lost 3 bases, J lost 4 bases, and 11 bases lay in between. The CDR3 length is 14 residues. Germline-derived CDR1 and CDR2 are KGHDR and SFDVKD. The CDR3 DNA follows: TGTGCCACCAGTGATCCTGCCCGGTCCACTGAAGCTTTCTTT. Its protein product is CATSDPARSTEAFF.

This chain joins TRBV30 and TRBJ1-6; D possibly corresponds to TRBD1 (6 bases). The CDR3 runs to 16 residues. Trimming left V 2 bases short and J 6 bases short, with 17 bases between. Germline V CDR1 and CDR2: GTSNPN, SVGIG (reference sequence). The CDR3 region is CAWSTYRVSGNSPLHF. The CDR3 bases are TGTGCCTGGAGTACTTACAGGGTCTCGGGTAATTCACCCCTCCACTTT.

The rearrangement links TRBV28 to TRBJ1-5; 9 bases map to TRBD1. CDR1 MDHEN and CDR2 SYDVKM come from the germline V gene. With 6 bases clipped from V and 0 bases from J, the junction kept 6 bases outside the gene matches. The CDR3 sequence is 16 residues long. The CDR3 loop reads CASRTGGSYSNQPQHF. The CDR3 nucleotides are TGTGCCAGCAGAACAGGGGGCTCCTATAGCAATCAGCCCCAGCATTTT.

V usage is TRBV4-1 and J usage is TRBJ2-1, with TRBD2 matching 11 bases. Trimming removed 2 bases from V and 3 bases from J; junction bases left unmatched: 6. The CDR3 length is 17 residues. Germline V gene sequence: CDR1 MGHRA, CDR2 YSYEKL. CDR3 loop: CASSQRPGLAVYNEQFF. The CDR3 DNA follows: TGCGCCAGCAGCCAACGCCCGGGACTAGCGGTCTACAATGAGCAGTTCTTC.

The genes are TRBV6-5 and TRBJ1-6, with 7 bases lining up with TRBD1. The J segment lost 5 bases and the V segment lost 6 bases, leaving 7 bases of the junction unmatched. Per germline, CDR1 MNHEY and CDR2 SVGAGI. CDR3 length: 15 residues. The DNA of the CDR3 is TGTGCCAGCAGAAACAGGGGCGCAAATAATTCACCCCTCCACTTT. It codes for CASRNRGANNSPLHF.

This clone was seen once. The chain links TRBV9 to TRBJ2-5; unclear D gene. Germline V CDR1 and CDR2: SGDLS, YYNGEE. The ends were cut back, 1 base at V and 5 bases at J, with 15 bases in the middle. The length of the CDR3 is 15 residues. The CDR3 region is CASSVNVGYGETQYF. In DNA form, the CDR3 reads TGTGCCAGCAGCGTAAACGTCGGATACGGGGAGACCCAGTACTTC.

This chain joins TRBV18 and TRBJ1-4; possible D gene TRBD1, 6 bases. Germline lookup yields CDR1 KGHSH and CDR2 LQKENI. CDR3 length equals 15 residues. The germline V and J ends were trimmed by 6 bases and 4 bases, with 15 bases remaining between them. CDR3: CASSPPRGYNEKLFF. The DNA for the CDR3 is TGTGCCAGCTCCCCGCCCAGGGGCTATAATGAAAAACTGTTTTTT.

This clone was counted a single time. V and J are TRBV4-1 and TRBJ1-1; D might be TRBD1 (6 bases). This CDR3 has 14 amino acids. Per germline, CDR1 MGHRA and CDR2 YSYEKL. V lost 0 bases to trimming and J lost 11 bases, with 16 bases between them. CDR3 DNA sequence: TGCGCCAGCAGCCAAGAAGGGGGGGGTCAGTTGGCTTTCTTT. Its protein is CASSQEGGGQLAFF.

The DNA of the CDR3 is TGTGCCTGGAACCCGGGGGACAGGGCCTACAATGAGCAGTTCTTC. Translation: CAWNPGDRAYNEQFF. This chain joins TRBV30 and TRBJ2-1; TRBD1 matches at 9 bases. The CDR3 runs to 15 residues. Germline V lookup: CDR1 GTSNPN, CDR2 SVGIG (reference sequence). J lost 2 bases, V lost 4 bases, and 6 bases had no gene match.

This clone appeared once. The sample holds other DNA sequences that translate to the same CDR3. This CDR3 reads CASSGTGGGQPQHF. CDR3 in DNA: TGTGCCAGTAGCGGGACAGGGGGCGGCCAGCCCCAGCATTTT. The V gene is TRBV19, the J gene TRBJ1-5; TRBD1 matches at 12 bases. The trim removed 6 bases at V and 7 bases at J, leaving 4 bases unmatched. The CDR3 length is 14 residues. The germline gives CDR1 LNHDA, CDR2 SQIVND (reference sequence).

The genes are TRBV4-1 and TRBJ2-3, with D tentatively TRBD1 (6 bases). The CDR3 length is 16 residues. V lost 3 bases, J lost 1 base, and 14 bases lay in between. The germline V gene encodes CDR1 MGHRA and CDR2 YSYEKL. The CDR3 DNA sequence: TGCGCCAGCAGCCACATATTGACAGGAGGCACAGATACGCAGTATTTT. This codes for CASSHILTGGTDTQYF.